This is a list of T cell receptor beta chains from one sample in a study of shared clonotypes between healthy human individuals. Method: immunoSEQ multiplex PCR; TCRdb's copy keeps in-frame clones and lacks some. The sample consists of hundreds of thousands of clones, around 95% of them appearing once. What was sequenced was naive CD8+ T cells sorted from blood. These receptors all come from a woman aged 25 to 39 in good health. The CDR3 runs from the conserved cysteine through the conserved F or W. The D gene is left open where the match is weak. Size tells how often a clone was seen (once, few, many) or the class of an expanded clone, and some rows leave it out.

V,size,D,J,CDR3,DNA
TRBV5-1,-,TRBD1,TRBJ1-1,CASTLRGKGTEAFF,TGCGCCAGCACACTCAGGGGGAAAGGCACTGAAGCTTTCTTT
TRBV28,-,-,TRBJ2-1,CASSPVALESYNEQFF,TGTGCCAGCAGCCCCGTGGCACTAGAATCCTACAATGAGCAGTTCTTC
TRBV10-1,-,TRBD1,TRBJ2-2,CASSRTGDTGELFF,TGCGCCAGCAGTCGGACAGGGGACACCGGGGAGCTGTTTTTT
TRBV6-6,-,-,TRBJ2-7,CASSYENSYEQYF,TGTGCCAGCAGTTACGAAAACTCCTACGAGCAGTACTTC
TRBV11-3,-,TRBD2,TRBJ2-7,CASSSGLAELYEQYF,TGTGCCAGCAGCTCAGGACTAGCGGAGCTCTACGAGCAGTACTTC
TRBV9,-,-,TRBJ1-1,CASSGPTGTNTEAFF,TGTGCCAGCAGCGGACCCACAGGGACCAACACTGAAGCTTTCTTT
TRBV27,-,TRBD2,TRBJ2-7,CASSPSGWGGYEQYF,TGTGCCAGCAGCCCTAGCGGGTGGGGCGGATACGAGCAGTACTTC
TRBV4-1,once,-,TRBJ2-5,CASSSDSLQETQYF,TGCGCCAGCAGTAGTGACTCGCTCCAAGAGACCCAGTACTTC
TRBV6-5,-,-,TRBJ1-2,CASSYSETDYGYTF,TGTGCCAGCAGTTACTCGGAGACAGACTATGGCTACACCTTC
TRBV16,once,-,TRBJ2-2,CASSPLPGPGELFF,TGTGCCAGCAGCCCCTTACCGGGGCCCGGGGAGCTGTTTTTT
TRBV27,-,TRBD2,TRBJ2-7,CASSLLLAGGPREQYF,TGTGCCAGCAGTTTACTCCTAGCGGGAGGGCCGCGCGAGCAGTACTTC
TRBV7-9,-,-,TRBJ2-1,CASSPTRGPSYNEQFF,TGTGCCAGCAGCCCTACCAGGGGACCTTCCTACAATGAGCAGTTCTTC
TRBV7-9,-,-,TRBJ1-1,CASRGNTEAFF,TGTGCCAGCCGGGGGAACACTGAAGCTTTCTTT
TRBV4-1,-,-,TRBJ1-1,CASSHPGGEEAFF,TGCGCCAGCAGCCACCCAGGAGGGGAAGAAGCTTTCTTT
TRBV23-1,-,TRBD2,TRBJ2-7,CASSQNGGRAYEQYF,TGCGCCAGCAGTCAAAACGGCGGGAGGGCTTACGAGCAGTACTTC
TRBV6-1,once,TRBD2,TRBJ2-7,CASSEGGVAGGPWEQYF,TGTGCCAGCAGTGAAGGAGGGGTAGCGGGAGGGCCTTGGGAGCAGTACTTC
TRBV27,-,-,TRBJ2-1,CASSLTEVGPEQFF,TGTGCCAGCAGTTTAACAGAGGTGGGTCCTGAGCAGTTCTTC
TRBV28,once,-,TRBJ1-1,CASSFRANTEAFF,TGTGCCAGCAGTTTTAGGGCGAACACTGAAGCTTTCTTT
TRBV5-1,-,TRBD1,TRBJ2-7,CASSGTGEHEQYF,TGCGCCAGCAGCGGGACAGGGGAACACGAGCAGTACTTC
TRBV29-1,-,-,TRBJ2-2,CSVVTTNTGELFF,TGCAGCGTTGTAACGACAAACACCGGGGAGCTGTTTTTT
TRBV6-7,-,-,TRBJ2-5,CASSYSKGLAHETQYF,TGTGCCAGCAGTTACTCGAAGGGGCTGGCCCACGAGACCCAGTACTTC
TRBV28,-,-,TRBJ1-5,CASSNHSRSNQPQHF,TGTGCCAGCAGCAATCACAGTCGTAGCAATCAGCCCCAGCATTTT
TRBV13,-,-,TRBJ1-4,CASSLAGTWANEKLFF,TGTGCCAGCAGCTTAGCAGGGACTTGGGCTAATGAAAAACTGTTTTTT
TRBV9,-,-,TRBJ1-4,CASSVTDGLGEKLFF,TGTGCCAGCAGCGTCACGGATGGGTTGGGTGAAAAACTGTTTTTT
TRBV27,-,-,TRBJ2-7,CASSFAGVVYEQYF,TGTGCCAGCAGTTTCGCAGGGGTTGTCTACGAGCAGTACTTC
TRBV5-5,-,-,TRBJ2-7,CASSLTGTEQYF,TGTGCCAGCAGCCTAACAGGGACCGAGCAGTACTTC
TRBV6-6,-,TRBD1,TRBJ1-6,CASRSGQGHSPLHF,TGTGCCAGCAGGTCGGGACAGGGACATTCACCCCTCCACTTT
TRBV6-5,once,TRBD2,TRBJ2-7,CASSYPSAGGPWEQYF,TGTGCCAGCAGTTACCCCTCGGCGGGAGGGCCGTGGGAGCAGTACTTC
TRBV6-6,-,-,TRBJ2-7,CASSPDGDHEQYF,TGTGCCAGCAGTCCCGACGGGGACCACGAGCAGTACTTC
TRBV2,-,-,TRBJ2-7,CASSEAALGISSYEQYF,TGTGCCAGCAGTGAAGCGGCATTGGGGATAAGTTCCTACGAGCAGTACTTC
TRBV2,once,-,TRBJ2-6,CASSLQGSGANVLTF,TGTGCCAGCAGTTTGCAGGGTTCTGGGGCCAACGTCCTGACTTTC
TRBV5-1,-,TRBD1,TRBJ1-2,CASSLAGGVYGYTF,TGCGCCAGCAGCTTGGCAGGGGGCGTCTATGGCTACACCTTC
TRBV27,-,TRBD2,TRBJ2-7,CASSPHQSWTSGRAYEQYF,TGTGCCAGCAGCCCCCACCAGTCATGGACTAGCGGGAGGGCCTACGAGCAGTACTTC
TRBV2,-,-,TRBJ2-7,CASSTGQYF,TGTGCCAGCTCCACCGGGCAGTACTTC
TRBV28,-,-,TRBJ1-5,CAINRRPNQPQHF,TGTGCAATAAACCGAAGACCAAATCAGCCCCAGCATTTT
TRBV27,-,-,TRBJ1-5,CASSSWDQPQHF,TGTGCCAGCAGTTCATGGGATCAGCCCCAGCATTTT
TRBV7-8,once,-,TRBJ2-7,CASSLNGYEQYF,TGTGCCAGCAGCTTAAACGGGTACGAGCAGTACTTC
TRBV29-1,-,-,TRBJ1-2,CSVIQGGGYTF,TGCAGCGTTATACAGGGAGGTGGCTACACCTTC
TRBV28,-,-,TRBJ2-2,CASSPPIGTGELFF,TGTGCCAGCAGTCCTCCGATCGGGACCGGGGAGCTGTTTTTT
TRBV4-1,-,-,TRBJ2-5,CASSQGQGETQYF,TGCGCCAGCAGCCAAGGCCAAGGAGAGACCCAGTACTTC
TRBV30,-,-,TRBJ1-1,CAWSSQGTEAFF,TGTGCCTGGAGTTCACAGGGTACTGAAGCTTTCTTT
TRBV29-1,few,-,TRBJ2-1,CSVGGARLRTEQFF,TGCAGCGTTGGGGGGGCGAGGTTGAGGACTGAGCAGTTCTTC
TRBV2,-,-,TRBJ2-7,CASSETLSSYEQYF,TGTGCCAGCAGTGAGACACTTTCTTCCTACGAGCAGTACTTC
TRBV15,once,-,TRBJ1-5,CATSRGRAPNQPQHF,TGTGCCACCAGCAGAGGTAGGGCTCCCAATCAGCCCCAGCATTTT
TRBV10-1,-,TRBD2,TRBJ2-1,CASSGGEKLAGPWDERFF,TGCGCCAGCAGCGGCGGGGAGAAACTAGCGGGACCTTGGGATGAGCGGTTCTTC
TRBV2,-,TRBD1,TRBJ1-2,CASSDGQGVGYTF,TGTGCCAGCAGTGACGGGCAGGGGGTTGGCTACACCTTC